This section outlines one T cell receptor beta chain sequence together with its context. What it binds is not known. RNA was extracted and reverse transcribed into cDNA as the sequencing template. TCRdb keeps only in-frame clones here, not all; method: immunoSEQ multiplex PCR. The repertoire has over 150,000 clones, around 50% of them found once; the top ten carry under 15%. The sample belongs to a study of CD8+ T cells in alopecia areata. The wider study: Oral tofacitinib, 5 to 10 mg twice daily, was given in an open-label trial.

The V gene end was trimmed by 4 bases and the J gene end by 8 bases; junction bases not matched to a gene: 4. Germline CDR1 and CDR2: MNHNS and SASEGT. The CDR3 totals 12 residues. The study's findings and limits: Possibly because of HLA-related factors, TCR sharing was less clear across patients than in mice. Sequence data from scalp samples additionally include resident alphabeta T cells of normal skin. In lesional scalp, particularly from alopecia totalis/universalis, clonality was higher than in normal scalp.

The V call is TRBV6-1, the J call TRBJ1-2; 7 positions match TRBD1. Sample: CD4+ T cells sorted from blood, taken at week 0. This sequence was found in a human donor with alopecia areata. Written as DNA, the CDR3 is TGTGCCAGCAGTGGACAGGGTAGAGGCTACACCTTC. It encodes CASSGQGRGYTF.